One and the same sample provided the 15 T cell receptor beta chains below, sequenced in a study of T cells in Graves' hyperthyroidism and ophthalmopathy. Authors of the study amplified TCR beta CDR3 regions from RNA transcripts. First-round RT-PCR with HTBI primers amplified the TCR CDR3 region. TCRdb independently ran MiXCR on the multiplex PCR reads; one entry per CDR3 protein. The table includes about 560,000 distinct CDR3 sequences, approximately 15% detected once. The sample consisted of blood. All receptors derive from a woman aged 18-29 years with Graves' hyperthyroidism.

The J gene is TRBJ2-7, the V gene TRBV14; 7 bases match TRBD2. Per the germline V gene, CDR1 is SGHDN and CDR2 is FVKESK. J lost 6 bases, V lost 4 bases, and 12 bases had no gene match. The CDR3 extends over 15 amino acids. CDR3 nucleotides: TGTGCCAGCAGCCCCCGCGGGCGGGGGACCATCGAGCAGTACTTC. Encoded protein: CASSPRGRGTIEQYF.

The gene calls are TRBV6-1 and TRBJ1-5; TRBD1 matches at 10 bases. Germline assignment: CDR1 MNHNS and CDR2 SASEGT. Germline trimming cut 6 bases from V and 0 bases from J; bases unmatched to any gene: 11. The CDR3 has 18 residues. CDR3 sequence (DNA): TGTGCCAGCAGGTCCCGGGACAGGGGAATTTATAGCAATCAGCCCCAGCATTTT. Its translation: CASRSRDRGIYSNQPQHF.

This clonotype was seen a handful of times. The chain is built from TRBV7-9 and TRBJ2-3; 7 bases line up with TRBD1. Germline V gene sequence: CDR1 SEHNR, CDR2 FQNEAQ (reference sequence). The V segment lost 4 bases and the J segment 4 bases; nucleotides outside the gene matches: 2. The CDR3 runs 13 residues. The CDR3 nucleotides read TGTGCCAGCAGCTCCCAGGGGGCAGATACGCAGTATTTT. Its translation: CASSSQGADTQYF. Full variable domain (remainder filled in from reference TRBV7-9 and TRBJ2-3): DTGVSQNPRHKITKRGQNVTFRCDPISEHNRLYWYRQTLGQGPEFLTYFQNEAQLEKSRLLSDRFSAERPKGSFSTLEIQRTEQGDSAMYLCASSSQGADTQYFGPGTRLTVL.

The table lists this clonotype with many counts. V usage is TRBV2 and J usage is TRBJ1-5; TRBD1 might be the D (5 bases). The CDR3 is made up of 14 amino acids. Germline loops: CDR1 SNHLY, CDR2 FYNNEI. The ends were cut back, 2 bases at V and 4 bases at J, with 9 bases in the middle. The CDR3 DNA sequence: TGTGCCAGCAGTGAATCGGGGGGGAATCAGCCCCAGCATTTT. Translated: CASSESGGNQPQHF.

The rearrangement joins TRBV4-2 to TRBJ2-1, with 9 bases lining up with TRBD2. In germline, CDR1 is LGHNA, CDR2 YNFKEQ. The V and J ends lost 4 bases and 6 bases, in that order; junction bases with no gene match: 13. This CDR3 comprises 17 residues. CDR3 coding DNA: TGTGCCAGCAGCCGGGATTCTTTAGCGGGAGAGTCCAATGAGCAGTTCTTC. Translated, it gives CASSRDSLAGESNEQFF.

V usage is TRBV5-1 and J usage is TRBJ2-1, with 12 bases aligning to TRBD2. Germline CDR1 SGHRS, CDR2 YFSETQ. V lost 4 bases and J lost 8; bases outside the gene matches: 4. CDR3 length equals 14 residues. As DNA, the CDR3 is TGCGCCAGCAGCGCGGGACTAGCGGGCCATGAGCAGTTCTTC. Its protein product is CASSAGLAGHEQFF.

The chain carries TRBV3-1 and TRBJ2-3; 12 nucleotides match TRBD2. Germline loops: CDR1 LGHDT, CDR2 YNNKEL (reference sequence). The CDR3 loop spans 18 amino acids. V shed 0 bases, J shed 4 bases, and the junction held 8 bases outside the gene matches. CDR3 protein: CASSQDSLAGGFSDTQYF. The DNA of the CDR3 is TGTGCCAGCAGCCAAGATTCCCTAGCGGGAGGGTTCTCAGATACGCAGTATTTT.

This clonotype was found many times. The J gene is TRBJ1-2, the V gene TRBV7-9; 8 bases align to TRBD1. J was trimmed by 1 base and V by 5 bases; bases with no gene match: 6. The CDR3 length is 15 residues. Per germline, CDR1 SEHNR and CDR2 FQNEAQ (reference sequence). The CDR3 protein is CASSPTGGFNYGYTF. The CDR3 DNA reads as TGTGCCAGCAGCCCTACAGGGGGGTTTAACTATGGCTACACCTTC.

The CDR3 here is CASKTSGSYNEQFF. CDR3 bases: TGTGCCAGTAAAACTAGCGGGAGCTACAATGAGCAGTTCTTC. The chain combines TRBV19 with TRBJ2-1, with 11 bases lining up with TRBD2. Germline CDR1 is LNHDA and CDR2 is SQIVND (reference sequence). V dropped 7 bases and J dropped 3; count of bases not matched to a gene: 2. The CDR3 has 14 amino acids.

The CDR3 is CASSKQGAGTGELFF. For the CDR3, the DNA is TGTGCCAGCAGCAAACAGGGGGCGGGCACCGGGGAGCTGTTTTTT. The rearrangement uses TRBV7-2 and TRBJ2-2; the match to TRBD1 covers 9 bases. Germline V gene sequence: CDR1 SGHTA, CDR2 FQGNSA. This CDR3 is built from 15 residues. The V gene end was trimmed by 5 bases and the J gene end by 4 bases; junction bases not matched to a gene: 5.

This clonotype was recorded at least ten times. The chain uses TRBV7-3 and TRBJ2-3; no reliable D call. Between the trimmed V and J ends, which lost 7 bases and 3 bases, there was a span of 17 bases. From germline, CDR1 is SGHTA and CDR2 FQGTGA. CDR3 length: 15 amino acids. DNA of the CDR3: TGTGCCAGCACTCCGGGCAAATCTAGTACAGATACGCAGTATTTT. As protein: CASTPGKSSTDTQYF.

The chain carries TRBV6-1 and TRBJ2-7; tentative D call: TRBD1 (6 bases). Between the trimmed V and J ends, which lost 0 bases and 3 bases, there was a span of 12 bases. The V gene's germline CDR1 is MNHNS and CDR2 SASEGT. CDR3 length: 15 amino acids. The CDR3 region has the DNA TGTGCCAGCAGTGAAGCGCTGCAGGGGATCTACGAGCAGTACTTC. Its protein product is CASSEALQGIYEQYF.

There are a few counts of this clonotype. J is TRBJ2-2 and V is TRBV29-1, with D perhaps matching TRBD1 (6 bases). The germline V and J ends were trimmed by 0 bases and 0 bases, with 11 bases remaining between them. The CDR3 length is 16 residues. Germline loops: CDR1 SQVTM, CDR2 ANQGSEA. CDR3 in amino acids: CSVEDGDRTNTGELFF. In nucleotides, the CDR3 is TGCAGCGTTGAAGATGGAGACAGGACGAACACCGGGGAGCTGTTTTTT.

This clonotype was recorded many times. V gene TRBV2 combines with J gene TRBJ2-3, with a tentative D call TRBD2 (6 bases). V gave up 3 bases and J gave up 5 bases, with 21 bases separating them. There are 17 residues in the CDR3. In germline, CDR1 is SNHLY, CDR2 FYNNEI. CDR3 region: CASSDSLGGPLVDTQYF. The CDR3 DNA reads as TGTGCCAGCAGTGACTCCCTGGGGGGTCCTTTGGTAGATACGCAGTATTTT.

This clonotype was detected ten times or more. This CDR3 is CSARRGGEGQPQHF. CDR3 nucleotide sequence: TGCAGTGCACGGAGAGGGGGGGAAGGGCAGCCCCAGCATTTT. This chain connects TRBV20-1 to TRBJ1-5; D perhaps matches TRBD1 (6 bases). The CDR3 is 14 amino acids. Trimming cost V 6 bases and J 7 bases, with 19 bases left between them. The germline CDR1 and CDR2 sequences are DFQATT and SNEGSKA (reference sequence).